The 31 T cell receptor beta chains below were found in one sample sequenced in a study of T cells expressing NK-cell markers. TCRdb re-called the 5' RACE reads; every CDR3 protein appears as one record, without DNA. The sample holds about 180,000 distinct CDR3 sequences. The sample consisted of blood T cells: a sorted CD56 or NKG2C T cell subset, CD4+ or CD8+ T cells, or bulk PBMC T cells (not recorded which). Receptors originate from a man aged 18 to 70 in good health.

CDR3 in amino acids: CASSLWVWGTDTQYF. The chain joins TRBV12-3 or TRBV12-4 to TRBJ2-3. The CDR3 contains 15 residues.

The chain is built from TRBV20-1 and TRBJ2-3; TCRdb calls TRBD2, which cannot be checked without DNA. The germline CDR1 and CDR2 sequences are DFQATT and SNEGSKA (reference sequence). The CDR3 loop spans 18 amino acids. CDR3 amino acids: CSASRGLAGEPSTDTQYF.

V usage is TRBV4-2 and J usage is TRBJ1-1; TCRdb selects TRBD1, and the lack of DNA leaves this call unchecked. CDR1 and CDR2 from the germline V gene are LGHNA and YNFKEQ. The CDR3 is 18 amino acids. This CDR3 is CASSQEAGYYIMNTEAFF.

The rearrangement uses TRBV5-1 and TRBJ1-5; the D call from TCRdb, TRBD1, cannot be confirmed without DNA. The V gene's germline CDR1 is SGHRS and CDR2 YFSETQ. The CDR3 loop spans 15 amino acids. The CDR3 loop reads CASSLAWGPGQPQHF.

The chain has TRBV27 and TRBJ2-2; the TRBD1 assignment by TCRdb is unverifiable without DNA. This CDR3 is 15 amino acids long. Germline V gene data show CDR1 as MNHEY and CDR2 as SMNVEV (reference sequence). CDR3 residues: CASSTGTGLAGELFF.

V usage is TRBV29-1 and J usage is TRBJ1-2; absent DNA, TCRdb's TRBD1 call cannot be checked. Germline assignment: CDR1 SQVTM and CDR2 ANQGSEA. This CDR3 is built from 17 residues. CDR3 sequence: CSVEERDRGFRWNGYTF.

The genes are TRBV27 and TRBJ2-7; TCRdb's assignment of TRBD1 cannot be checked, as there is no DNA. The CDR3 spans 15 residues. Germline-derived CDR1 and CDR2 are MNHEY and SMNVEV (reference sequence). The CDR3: CASSSRQGAMHEQYF.

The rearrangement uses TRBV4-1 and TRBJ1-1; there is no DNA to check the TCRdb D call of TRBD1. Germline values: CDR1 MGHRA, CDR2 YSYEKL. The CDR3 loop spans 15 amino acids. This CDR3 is CASSQEGRGADEAFF.

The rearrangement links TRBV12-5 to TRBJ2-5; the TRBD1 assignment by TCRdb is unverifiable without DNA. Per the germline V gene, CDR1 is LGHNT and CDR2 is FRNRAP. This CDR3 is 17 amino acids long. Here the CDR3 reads CASGLATGGRHRETQYF.

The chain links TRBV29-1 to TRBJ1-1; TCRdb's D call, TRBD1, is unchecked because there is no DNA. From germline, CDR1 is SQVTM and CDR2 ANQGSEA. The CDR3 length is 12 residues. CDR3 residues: CSARQGNTEAFF.

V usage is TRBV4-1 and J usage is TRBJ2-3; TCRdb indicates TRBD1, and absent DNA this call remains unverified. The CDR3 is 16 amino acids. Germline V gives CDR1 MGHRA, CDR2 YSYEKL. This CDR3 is CASSGGDRVPTDTQYF.

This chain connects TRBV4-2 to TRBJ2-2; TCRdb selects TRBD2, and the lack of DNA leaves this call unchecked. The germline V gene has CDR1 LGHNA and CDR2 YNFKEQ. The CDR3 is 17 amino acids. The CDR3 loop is CASSQDTSGTNTGELFF.

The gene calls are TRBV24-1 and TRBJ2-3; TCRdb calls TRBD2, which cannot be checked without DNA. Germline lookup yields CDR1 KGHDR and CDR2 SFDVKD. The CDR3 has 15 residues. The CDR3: CATSDWTSERNTQYF.

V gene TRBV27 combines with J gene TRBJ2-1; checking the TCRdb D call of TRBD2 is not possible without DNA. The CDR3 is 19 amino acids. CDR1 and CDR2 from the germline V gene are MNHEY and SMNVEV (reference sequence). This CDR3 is CASSFGLAGAQSSYNEQFF.

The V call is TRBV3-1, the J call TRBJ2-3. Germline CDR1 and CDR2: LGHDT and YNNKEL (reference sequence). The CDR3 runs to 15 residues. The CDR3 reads CASSQDMLYGDTQYF.

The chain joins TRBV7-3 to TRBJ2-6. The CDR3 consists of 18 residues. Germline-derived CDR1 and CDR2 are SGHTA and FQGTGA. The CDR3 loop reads CASSLRIRVTSGANVLTF.

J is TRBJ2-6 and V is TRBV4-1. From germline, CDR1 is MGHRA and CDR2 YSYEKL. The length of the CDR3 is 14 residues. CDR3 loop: CASSQGGGANVLTF.

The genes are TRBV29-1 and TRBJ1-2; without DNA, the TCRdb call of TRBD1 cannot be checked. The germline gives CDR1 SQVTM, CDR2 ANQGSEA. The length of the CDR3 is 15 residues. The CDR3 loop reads CSVGNPQGVGDGYTF.

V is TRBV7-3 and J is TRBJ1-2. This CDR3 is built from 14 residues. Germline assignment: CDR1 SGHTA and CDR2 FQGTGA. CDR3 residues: CASSPYQGNYGYTF.

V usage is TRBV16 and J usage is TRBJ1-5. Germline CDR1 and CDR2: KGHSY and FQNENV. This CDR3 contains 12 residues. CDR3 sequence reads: CASSQGFQPQHF.

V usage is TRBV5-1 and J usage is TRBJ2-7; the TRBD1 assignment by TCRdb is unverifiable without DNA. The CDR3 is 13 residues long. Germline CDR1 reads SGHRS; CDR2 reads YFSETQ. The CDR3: CASRARGQNEQYF.

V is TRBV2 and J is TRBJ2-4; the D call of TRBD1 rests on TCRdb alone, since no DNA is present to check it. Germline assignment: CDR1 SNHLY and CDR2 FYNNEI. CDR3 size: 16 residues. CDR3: CASSPRTVLAKNIQYF.

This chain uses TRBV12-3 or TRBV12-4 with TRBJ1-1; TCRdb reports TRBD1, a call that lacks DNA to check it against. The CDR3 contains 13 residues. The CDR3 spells CASTPVKGFGAFF.

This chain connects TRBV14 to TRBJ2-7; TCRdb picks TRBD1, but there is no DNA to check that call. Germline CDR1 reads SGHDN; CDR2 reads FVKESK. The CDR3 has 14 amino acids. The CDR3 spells CASSWGTPTYEQYF.

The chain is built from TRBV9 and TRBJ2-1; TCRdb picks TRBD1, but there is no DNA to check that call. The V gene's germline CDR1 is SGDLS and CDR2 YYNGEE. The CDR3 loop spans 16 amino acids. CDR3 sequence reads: CASSPTGTGSYNEQFF. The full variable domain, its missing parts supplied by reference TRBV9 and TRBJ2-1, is DSGVTQTPKHLITATGQRVTLRCSPRSGDLSVYWYQQSLDQGLQFLIQYYNGEERAKGNILERFSAQQFPDLHSELNLSSLELGDSALYFCASSPTGTGSYNEQFFGPGTRLTVL.

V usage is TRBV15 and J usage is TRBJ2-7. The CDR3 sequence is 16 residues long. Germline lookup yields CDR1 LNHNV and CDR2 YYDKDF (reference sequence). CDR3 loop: CATSRDVGSGFYEQYF.

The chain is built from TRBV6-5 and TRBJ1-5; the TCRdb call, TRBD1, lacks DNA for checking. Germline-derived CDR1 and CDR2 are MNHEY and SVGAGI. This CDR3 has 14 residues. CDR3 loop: CASSYGPGDQPQHF.

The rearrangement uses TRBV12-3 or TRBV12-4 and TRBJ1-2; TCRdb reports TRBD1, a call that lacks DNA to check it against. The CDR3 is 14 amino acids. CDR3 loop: CASSPGFKVYGYTF.

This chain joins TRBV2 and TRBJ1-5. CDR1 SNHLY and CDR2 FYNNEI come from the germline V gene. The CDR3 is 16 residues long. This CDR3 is CASSDTAAYSNQPQHF.

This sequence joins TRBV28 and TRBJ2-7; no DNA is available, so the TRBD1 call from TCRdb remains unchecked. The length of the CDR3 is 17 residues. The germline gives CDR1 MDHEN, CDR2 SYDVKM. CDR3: CASRNSDSDRRTGEQYF.

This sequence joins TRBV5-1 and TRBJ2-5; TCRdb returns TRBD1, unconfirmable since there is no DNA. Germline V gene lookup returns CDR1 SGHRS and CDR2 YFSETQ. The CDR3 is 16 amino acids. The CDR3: CASSLGTGWYQETQYF.